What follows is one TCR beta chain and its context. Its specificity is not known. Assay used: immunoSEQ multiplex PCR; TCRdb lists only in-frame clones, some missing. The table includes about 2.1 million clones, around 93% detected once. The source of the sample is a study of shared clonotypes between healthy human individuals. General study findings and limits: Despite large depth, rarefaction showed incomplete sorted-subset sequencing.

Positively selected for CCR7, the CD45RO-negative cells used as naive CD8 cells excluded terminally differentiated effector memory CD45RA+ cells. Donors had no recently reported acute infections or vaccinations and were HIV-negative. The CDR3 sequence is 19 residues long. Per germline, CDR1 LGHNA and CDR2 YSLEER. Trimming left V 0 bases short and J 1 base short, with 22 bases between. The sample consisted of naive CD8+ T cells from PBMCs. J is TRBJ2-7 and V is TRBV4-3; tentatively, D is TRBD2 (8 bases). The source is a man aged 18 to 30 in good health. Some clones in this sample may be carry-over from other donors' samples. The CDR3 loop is CASSQERGRGLAGSYEQYF. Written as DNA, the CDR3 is TGCGCCAGCAGCCAAGAACGTGGCAGGGGGTTAGCGGGATCCTACGAGCAGTACTTC.